This TCR beta chain was sequenced during a study of blood T cell repertoires in COVID-19 (dated by TCRdb to 2019 to 2021). Background for the entire study: Samples covering the acute and convalescent phases of COVID-19 were provided by collaborators in the United States, Italy and Spain. The material from the prospective study consisted of cDNA or gDNA derived from T cells, B-cell-depleted T cells, or PBMCs. The dataset comprised deeply sampled blood TCRbeta repertoires from subjects exposed to, actively infected with, or recovered from COVID-19. The repertoires were released in a freely available public database intended as a resource for research on the immune response to SARS-CoV-2. The samples were drawn from two sources: the first 160 participants of the ongoing ImmuneRACE study, and about 1,300 subjects contributed by 6 global collaborators. A de-identified subject ID, COVID-19 status, age in years and sex were almost always included in the sample metadata. Where available, HLA class I and class II types were taken from metadata supplied by the sample provider and were not determined by assay-based typing.

This clone is assessed as medium-sized (0.01 to 0.1%). Its antigen has not been determined. Base quality data are lacking; no much larger clone is found one base away. There are 14 amino acids in the CDR3, from cysteine to phenylalanine inclusive. Only the CDR3 DNA stays, 42 bases, in frame from base 1. V loses 0 bases, J loses 2 bases, and the germline ends lie 5 bases apart. For CDR1 and CDR2, the germline V gene (reference sequence) lists SEHNR and FQNEAQ. Study-wide findings and limitations: Clinical and demographic metadata were provided uncurated, with the amount varying by source and participant.

The immunoSEQ Assay, a bias-controlled multiplex PCR, was used to amplify TCRbeta CDR3 regions from genomic DNA. As for the original processing: Nucleated cell counts per sample were estimated from amplification of reference gene primers within the assay. To quantify the absolute abundance of each unique TCRbeta CDR3 rearrangement, sequence reads were collapsed and filtered. For each sample, productive Simpson clonality was calculated by taking the square root of Simpson's diversity index across productive rearrangements. Imported from immuneACCESS, the table was reduced by TCRdb to in-frame sequences with V and J called. These copies leave out some clones; in studies compared against another copy, an unresolved V gene accounts for under half, and the cause of the remainder is not known. Clonal size and the V and J genes are those of that table, whereas D and trimming came from the DNA. The sample table contains a few hundred thousand clones; only one count was recorded for 70% to 90% of them. The ten largest clones represent about 1.3% of the sample.

Collaborating institutions collected whole blood in K2EDTA tubes following their own protocols. For TCRbeta analysis, collaborators shipped samples as frozen whole blood, isolated PBMCs, or DNA extracted from either of those sample types. This TCR derives from a man older than 75 with acute or convalescent COVID-19. The chain uses TRBV7-9 and TRBJ2-4, with the D gene call left open. Material for sequencing was peripheral blood. The DNA sequence is TGTGCCAGCAGCTTAGCACAGCCCAAAAACATTCAGTACTTC. Its coded protein is CASSLAQPKNIQYF.